What follows are 29 T cell receptor beta chains derived from one specimen sequenced in a study of siplizumab effects on memory and regulatory T cells. Sequencing was performed with immunoSEQ multiplex PCR; in TCRdb, only in-frame clones are kept and a portion is missing. The sample includes 90,000 to 110,000 clones, about 91% seen only once; the top ten take under 0.75%. The sequenced sample consisted of Tregs sorted from blood. The receptors were gathered from a human donor in good health.

This chain connects TRBV5-1 to TRBJ2-5; either TRBD1 or TRBD2 may supply D (5 bases each). CDR1 and CDR2 (germline): SGHRS, YFSETQ. V was shortened by 0 bases and J by 5 bases, with 20 bases between the two germline ends. The CDR3 extends over 17 amino acids. DNA of the CDR3: TGCGCCAGCAGCTTGGCGGGACGAGGTTCTTTGGCCGAGACCCAGTACTTC. Translation gives CASSLAGRGSLAETQYF.

The V gene is TRBV5-1, the J gene TRBJ1-1; possibly TRBD1 for D (6 bases). CDR1 SGHRS and CDR2 YFSETQ come from the germline V gene. Deletions cut 2 bases from V and 5 bases from J, with 13 bases between. This CDR3 has 14 residues. The CDR3 DNA reads as TGCGCCAGCAGCTTACAGGGAGGGGAAACTGAAGCTTTCTTT. This sequence encodes CASSLQGGETEAFF.

The genes are TRBV6-5 and TRBJ1-6; no reliable D call. The CDR3 extends over 16 amino acids. Between the trimmed V and J ends, which lost 0 bases and 0 bases, there was a span of 6 bases. Germline CDR1 MNHEY, CDR2 SVGAGI. The CDR3 here is CASSYSTGSYNSPLHF. Written as DNA, the CDR3 is TGTGCCAGCAGTTACTCAACCGGCTCCTATAATTCACCCCTCCACTTT.

This chain joins TRBV27 and TRBJ1-2, with a weak D call TRBD1 (5 bases). The length of the CDR3 is 14 residues. V gave up 7 bases and J gave up 2 bases, with 14 bases separating them. Germline lookup yields CDR1 MNHEY and CDR2 SMNVEV (reference sequence). The CDR3 DNA sequence: TGTGCCAGCAAATCCCAGGGACTGAACTATGGCTACACCTTC. It yields the protein CASKSQGLNYGYTF.

The chain employs TRBV19 and TRBJ2-2; D not resolved. V was trimmed by 4 bases and J by 6 bases, leaving 12 bases between them. The CDR3 spans 14 residues. Germline lookup yields CDR1 LNHDA and CDR2 SQIVND (reference sequence). CDR3 loop: CASSSAGWAGELFF. The CDR3, as DNA: TGTGCCAGTAGTAGTGCAGGATGGGCCGGGGAGCTGTTTTTT. Drawing the rest from reference TRBV19 and TRBJ2-2, the complete variable domain is DGGITQSPKYLFRKEGQNVTLSCEQNLNHDAMYWYRQDPGQGLRLIYYSQIVNDFQKGDIAEGYSVSREKKESFPLTVTSAQKNPTAFYLCASSSAGWAGELFFGEGSRLTVL.

The chain recombines TRBV2 with TRBJ2-7; 10 bases line up with TRBD2. Germline CDR1 SNHLY, CDR2 FYNNEI. CDR3 length equals 14 residues. V lost 4 bases to trimming and J lost 3 bases; unmatched junction nucleotides: 3. The CDR3 sequence: CASSGLAGDYEQYF. CDR3 sequence (DNA): TGTGCCAGCAGTGGGCTAGCGGGAGACTACGAGCAGTACTTC.

V usage is TRBV4-1 and J usage is TRBJ1-1, with TRBD1 matching 8 bases. This CDR3 is 19 amino acids long. V was clipped by 7 bases and J by 1 base; unmatched bases: 20. The germline CDR1 and CDR2 sequences are MGHRA and YSYEKL. The CDR3 reads CASTKGAAGTGSGNTEAFF. CDR3 bases: TGCGCCAGCACGAAGGGAGCGGCCGGGACAGGTTCGGGGAACACTGAAGCTTTCTTT.

The chain joins TRBV6-5 to TRBJ2-3; 7 bases agree with TRBD2. Germline CDR1 is MNHEY and CDR2 is SVGAGI. V dropped 10 bases and J dropped 1; count of bases not matched to a gene: 8. This CDR3 region has 14 residues. The DNA of the CDR3 is TGTGCCACCCGCTTTACTAGCGGCACAGATACGCAGTATTTT. This encodes CATRFTSGTDTQYF.

This chain joins TRBV30 and TRBJ1-6; D remains ambiguous. Germline-derived CDR1 and CDR2 are GTSNPN and SVGIG (reference sequence). This CDR3 has 15 amino acids. V was clipped by 2 bases and J by 8 bases, with 16 bases between them. DNA of the CDR3: TGTGCCTGGAGTCCAACGACTCGGATTGATTCACCCCTCCACTTT. Encoded protein: CAWSPTTRIDSPLHF.

J is TRBJ2-1 and V is TRBV7-9; the D is unclear. Germline values: CDR1 SEHNR, CDR2 FQNEAQ (reference sequence). Trimming stripped 4 bases from V and 0 bases from J, with 13 bases between. The CDR3 is 16 residues long. The CDR3 DNA reads TGTGCCAGCAGCTCAAATATCCCGAGCTCCTACAATGAGCAGTTCTTC. This codes for CASSSNIPSSYNEQFF.

This clone occurred once. This CDR3 is CASSLLDGIEQFF. DNA for the CDR3: TGCGCCAGCAGCTTGTTGGATGGGATTGAGCAGTTCTTC. The chain uses TRBV5-1 and TRBJ2-1; no clear D gene. The CDR3 runs 13 residues. Trimming stripped 1 base from V and 9 bases from J, with 11 bases between. CDR1 is SGHRS and CDR2 is YFSETQ in the germline V gene.

This chain joins TRBV7-2 and TRBJ1-4, with D perhaps matching TRBD1 (6 bases). CDR1 and CDR2 from the germline V gene are SGHTA and FQGNSA. V lost 9 bases, J lost 4 bases, and 18 bases lay in between. CDR3 length: 15 residues. CDR3 loop: CASKEGGSNNEKLFF. The CDR3 bases are TGTGCCAGTAAGGAGGGGGGCAGTAATAATGAAAAACTGTTTTTT.

The V gene is TRBV6-5, the J gene TRBJ1-6, with TRBD1 matching over 7 bases. The germline V gene encodes CDR1 MNHEY and CDR2 SVGAGI. This CDR3 has 13 residues. Unmatched junction bases numbered 5, after V lost 6 bases and J lost 9 bases. DNA for the CDR3: TGTGCCAGCAGCCTGGACAGGAGTTCACCCCTCCACTTT. This gives the protein CASSLDRSSPLHF.

This chain uses TRBV7-8 with TRBJ2-7; D call uncertain. The CDR3 runs 13 residues. CDR1 and CDR2 (germline): SGHVS, FQNEAQ. The ends were cut back, 1 base at V and 5 bases at J, with 9 bases in the middle. CDR3 DNA sequence: TGTGCCAGCAGCTTAGTCGGTCGTGACGAGCAGTACTTC. Translating gives CASSLVGRDEQYF.

This clone has a handful of counts. The chain joins TRBV7-8 to TRBJ1-5; 10 bases are shared with TRBD1. J gave up 3 bases and V 2 bases, and 4 bases lay outside the gene matches. The germline V gene encodes CDR1 SGHVS and CDR2 FQNEAQ. The CDR3 sequence is 16 residues long. CDR3 in amino acids: CASSLRDRGSNQPQHF. The CDR3, as DNA: TGTGCCAGCAGCTTAAGGGACAGGGGTTCCAATCAGCCCCAGCATTTT.

In this sample, this clone turned up once. The V gene is TRBV2, the J gene TRBJ2-5; D is unclear. Trimming stripped 6 bases from V and 4 bases from J, with 3 bases between. CDR3 size: 10 residues. Germline loops: CDR1 SNHLY, CDR2 FYNNEI. CDR3 nucleotides: TGTGCCAGCAGCACAGAGACCCAGTACTTC. It codes for CASSTETQYF.

The V gene is TRBV10-3, the J gene TRBJ2-2; TRBD1 might be the D (5 bases). Trimming pared 3 bases from V and 7 bases from J, leaving 12 bases between. The CDR3 has 14 residues. The V gene's germline CDR1 is ENHRY and CDR2 SYGVKD. CDR3 sequence: CAISDWGSLGELFF. The DNA of the CDR3 is TGTGCCATCAGTGATTGGGGCAGCCTCGGGGAGCTGTTTTTT.

CDR3 DNA sequence: TGTGCCAGCAGTTACTCGAGGGGTAGAGAAGAGACCCAGTACTTC. Translating gives CASSYSRGREETQYF. The chain carries TRBV6-5 and TRBJ2-5, with D perhaps given as TRBD1 or TRBD2 (5 bases each). In germline, CDR1 is MNHEY, CDR2 SVGAGI. Between the trimmed V and J ends, which lost 0 bases and 3 bases, there was a span of 11 bases. CDR3 length: 15 amino acids.

The V gene is TRBV6-5, the J gene TRBJ2-1, with TRBD2 as a possible D gene (6 bases). CDR1 MNHEY and CDR2 SVGAGI come from the germline V gene. The CDR3 is made up of 16 amino acids. Trimming pared 3 bases from V and 1 base from J, leaving 13 bases between. CDR3 loop: CASSYRVRGSYNEQFF. CDR3 in DNA: TGTGCCAGCAGTTATCGCGTGCGGGGATCCTACAATGAGCAGTTCTTC.

The CDR3 here is CASSLAPGQGGEQYF. In DNA, the CDR3 is TGCGCCAGCAGCTTGGCTCCGGGACAGGGGGGCGAGCAGTACTTC. The chain combines TRBV5-1 with TRBJ2-7; 11 bases are a match to TRBD1. This CDR3 has 15 residues. The trim removed 0 bases at V and 6 bases at J, leaving 5 bases unmatched. CDR1 is SGHRS and CDR2 is YFSETQ in the germline V gene.

The V call is TRBV12-5, the J call TRBJ2-6, with D maybe TRBD2 (6 bases). Per the germline V gene, CDR1 is LGHNT and CDR2 is FRNRAP. V was pared by 0 bases and J by 4 bases, with 16 bases between. The CDR3 has 18 residues. The CDR3 loop is CASGLVRSGTGGANVLTF. In nucleotides, the CDR3 is TGTGCTAGTGGTTTGGTAAGGTCAGGGACTGGAGGGGCCAACGTCCTGACTTTC. The variable domain in full, with the rest retrieved from reference TRBV12-5 and TRBJ2-6, is DARVTQTPRHKVTEMGQEVTMRCQPILGHNTVFWYRQTMMQGLELLAYFRNRAPLDDSGMPKDRFSAEMPDATLATLKIQPSEPRDSAVYFCASGLVRSGTGGANVLTFGAGSRLTVL.

This CDR3 is CASSISGRENGELFF. Here the CDR3 DNA reads TGCGCCAGCAGCATTAGCGGGAGGGAGAACGGGGAGCTGTTTTTT. This sequence joins TRBV5-1 and TRBJ2-2; 11 bases agree with TRBD2. This CDR3 is 15 amino acids long. Germline trimming cut 4 bases from V and 7 bases from J; bases unmatched to any gene: 6. Germline lookup yields CDR1 SGHRS and CDR2 YFSETQ.

The chain couples TRBV5-1 to TRBJ2-5; D tentatively fits TRBD1 or TRBD2 (7 bases each). The CDR3 covers 14 residues. Germline V gene sequence: CDR1 SGHRS, CDR2 YFSETQ. With 4 bases removed from V and 5 bases from J, the gap between germline ends came to 15 bases. CDR3: CASSQGGRPETQYF. CDR3 in DNA: TGCGCCAGCAGCCAGGGGGGGCGGCCGGAGACCCAGTACTTC.

The chain recombines TRBV28 with TRBJ2-1; weak D call: TRBD1 (5 bases). The V gene's germline CDR1 is MDHEN and CDR2 SYDVKM. The CDR3 is 15 residues long. The DNA for the CDR3 is TGTGCAATCACCCCTCTCCAACAGGTTAGCAATGAGCAGTTCTTC. Its translation: CAITPLQQVSNEQFF.

The V gene is TRBV6-6, the J gene TRBJ1-2; TRBD1 might be the D (6 bases). The germline gives CDR1 MNHNY, CDR2 SVGAGI (reference sequence). CDR3 length: 12 amino acids. The ends were cut back, 4 bases at V and 7 bases at J, with 10 bases in the middle. CDR3 amino acids: CASSFGGAGYTF. In DNA, the CDR3 is TGTGCCAGCAGTTTTGGGGGCGCTGGCTACACCTTC.

V and J are TRBV2 and TRBJ2-7; the D gene is possibly TRBD1 (6 bases). The CDR3 is 15 residues long. Germline values: CDR1 SNHLY, CDR2 FYNNEI. Trimming took off 2 bases at V and 0 bases at J, with 11 bases between the two ends. CDR3 sequence (DNA): TGTGCCAGCAGTGAAACAGGGCTGAGCTCCTACGAGCAGTACTTC. Translated, it gives CASSETGLSSYEQYF.

The rearrangement uses TRBV5-1 and TRBJ1-2; possible D gene TRBD1, 5 bases. This CDR3 comprises 16 residues. Germline lookup yields CDR1 SGHRS and CDR2 YFSETQ. V was pared by 0 bases and J by 1 base, with 13 bases between. CDR3 sequence reads: CASSLDGGALNYGYTF. In DNA form, the CDR3 reads TGCGCCAGCAGCTTGGATGGGGGAGCACTTAACTATGGCTACACCTTC.

The chain recombines TRBV29-1 with TRBJ1-2; 8 bases align to TRBD1. Germline V gene data show CDR1 as SQVTM and CDR2 as ANQGSEA. Trimming took 5 bases from V and 4 from J; bases not matched to a gene: 9. CDR3 length: 14 residues. The CDR3 region is CSVWRDRNLYGYTF. Here the CDR3 DNA reads TGCAGCGTTTGGAGGGACAGGAATCTCTATGGCTACACCTTC.

The chain has TRBV29-1 and TRBJ2-7; 9 bases are a match to TRBD1. Germline V gene sequence: CDR1 SQVTM, CDR2 ANQGSEA. The J segment lost 5 bases and the V segment lost 7 bases, leaving 9 bases of the junction unmatched. This CDR3 is 13 amino acids long. CDR3 sequence: CSAVQGAGDEQYF. CDR3 nucleotide sequence: TGCAGCGCAGTACAGGGGGCTGGGGACGAGCAGTACTTC.